The clone carrying this T cell receptor beta chain showed up just once. The data were taken from a study of shared clonotypes between healthy human individuals. The V gene's germline CDR1 is SGHAT and CDR2 FQNNGV. The CDR3 loop spans 13 amino acids. The V end lost 3 bases, the J end lost 5 bases, and 10 bases lay between the germline ends. The table came from immunoSEQ multiplex PCR; TCRdb's copy has only in-frame clones and leaves some out. This table holds fewer than 850,000 clones, around 72% found once. The gene calls are TRBV11-2 and TRBJ2-5, with a tentative D call TRBD2 (5 bases). Sample: memory CD4+ T cells sorted from blood. Subset specified: CD45RA-negative fraction. The TCR was taken from a woman aged 25 to 39 in good health. CDR3 residues: CASSFGEWETQYF. CDR3 DNA: TGTGCCAGCAGCTTCGGGGAGTGGGAGACCCAGTACTTC.